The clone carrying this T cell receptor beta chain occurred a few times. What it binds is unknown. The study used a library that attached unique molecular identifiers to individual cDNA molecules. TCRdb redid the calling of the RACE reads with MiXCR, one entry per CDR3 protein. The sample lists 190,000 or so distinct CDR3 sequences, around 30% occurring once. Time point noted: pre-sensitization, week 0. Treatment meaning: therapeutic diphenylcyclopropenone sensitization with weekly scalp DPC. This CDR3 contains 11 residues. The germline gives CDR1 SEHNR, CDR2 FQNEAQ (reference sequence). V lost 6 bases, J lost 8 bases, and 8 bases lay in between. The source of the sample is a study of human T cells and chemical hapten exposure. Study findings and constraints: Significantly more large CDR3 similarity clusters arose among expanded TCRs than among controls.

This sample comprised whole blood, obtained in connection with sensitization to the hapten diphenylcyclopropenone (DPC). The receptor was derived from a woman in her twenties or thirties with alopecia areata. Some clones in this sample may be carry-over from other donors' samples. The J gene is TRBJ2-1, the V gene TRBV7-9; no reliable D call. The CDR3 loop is CASSIYYEQFF. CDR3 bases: TGTGCCAGCAGTATTTATTATGAGCAGTTCTTC.